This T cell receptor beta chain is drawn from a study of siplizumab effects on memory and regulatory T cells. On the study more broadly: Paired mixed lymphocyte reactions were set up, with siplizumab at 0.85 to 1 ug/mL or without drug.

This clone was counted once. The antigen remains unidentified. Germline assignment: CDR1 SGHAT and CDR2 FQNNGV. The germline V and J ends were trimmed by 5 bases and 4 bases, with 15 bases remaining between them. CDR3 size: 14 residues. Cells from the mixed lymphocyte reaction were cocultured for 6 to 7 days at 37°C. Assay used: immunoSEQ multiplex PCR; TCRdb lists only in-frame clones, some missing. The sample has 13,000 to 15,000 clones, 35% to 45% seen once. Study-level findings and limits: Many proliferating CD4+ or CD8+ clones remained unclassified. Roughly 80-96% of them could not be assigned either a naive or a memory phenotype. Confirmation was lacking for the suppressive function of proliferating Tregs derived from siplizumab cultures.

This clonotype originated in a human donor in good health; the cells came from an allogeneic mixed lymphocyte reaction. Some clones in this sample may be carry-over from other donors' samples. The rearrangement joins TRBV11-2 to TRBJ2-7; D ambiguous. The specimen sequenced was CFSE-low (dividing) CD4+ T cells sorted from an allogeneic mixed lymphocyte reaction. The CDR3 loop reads CASSATYLPYEQYF. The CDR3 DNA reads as TGTGCCAGCAGCGCAACCTACCTTCCATACGAGCAGTACTTC. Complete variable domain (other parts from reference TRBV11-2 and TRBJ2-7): EAGVAQSPRYKIIEKRQSVAFWCNPISGHATLYWYQQILGQGPKLLIQFQNNGVVDDSQLPKDRFSAERLKGVDSTLKIQPAKLEDSAVYLCASSATYLPYEQYFGPGTRLTVT.